This record covers a single T cell receptor beta chain. Clones were sequenced by immunoSEQ multiplex PCR, and TCRdb holds only the in-frame ones, with some missing. The sample lists under 70,000 clones, 80% to 90% occurring once. This specimen comes from a study of OX40 agonist ivuxolimab in advanced cancers. In germline, CDR1 is SGHDT, CDR2 YYEEEE. The CDR3 is 17 amino acids. The V end was cut by 4 bases, the J end by 6 bases, with 23 bases between. The V call is TRBV5-6, the J call TRBJ2-1; D not resolved. Sequences were derived from CD4+ or CD8+ T cells sorted from blood, sampled in a trial of the OX40 agonist ivuxolimab. This TCR was recovered from an adult with an advanced solid tumor such as melanoma, head and neck, liver or kidney cancer. Here the CDR3 reads CASSPYVGSVGGNEQFF. The CDR3, as DNA: TGTGCCAGCAGCCCTTACGTGGGGTCGGTGGGTGGCAATGAGCAGTTCTTC.